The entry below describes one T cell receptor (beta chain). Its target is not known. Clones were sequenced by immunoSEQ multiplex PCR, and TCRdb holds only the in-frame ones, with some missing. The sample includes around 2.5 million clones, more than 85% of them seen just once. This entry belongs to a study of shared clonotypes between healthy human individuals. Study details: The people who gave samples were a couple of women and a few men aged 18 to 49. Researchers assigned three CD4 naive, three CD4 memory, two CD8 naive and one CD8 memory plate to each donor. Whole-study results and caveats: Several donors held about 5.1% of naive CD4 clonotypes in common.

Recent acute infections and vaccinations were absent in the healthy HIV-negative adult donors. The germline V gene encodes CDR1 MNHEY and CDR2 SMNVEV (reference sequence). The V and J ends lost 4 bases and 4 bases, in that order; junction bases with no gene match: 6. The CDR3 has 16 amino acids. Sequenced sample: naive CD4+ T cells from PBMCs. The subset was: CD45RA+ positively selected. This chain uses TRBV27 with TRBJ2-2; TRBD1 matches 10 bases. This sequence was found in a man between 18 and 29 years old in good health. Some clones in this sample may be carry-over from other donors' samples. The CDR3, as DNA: TGTGCCAGCAGTTCGCCCCGACAGGGGGCCACCGGGGAGCTGTTTTTT. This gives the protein CASSSPRQGATGELFF.